This entry describes one T cell receptor (beta chain). The antigen is not known. A read error may account for a junction end that differs from germline. This sample's RNA came from whole unsorted tissue. Distant lung tissue was collected more than 3 cm away from the tumor edge. Chemotherapy-naive patients with new lung cancer underwent thoracic surgery in China, August–late 2014. TCRbeta libraries were built with three rounds of nested PCR, modified from ARM-PCR. Each CDR3 protein is one row after TCRdb ran MiXCR on the multiplex PCR reads. This sample yields 90,000 to 100,000 distinct CDR3 sequences, of which 75% to 90% are seen a single time; 30% belongs to the top ten. The data were taken from a study of tumor and adjacent non-tumor tissue in lung cancer. Study-wide context: On average, productive TCRbeta reads reached 4 million to 5 million per sample.

Study-level points and caveats: Shorter survival was associated with higher TCR diversity in tumors.

This CDR3 contains 17 residues. The germline V gene has CDR1 PRHDT and CDR2 FYEKMQ (reference sequence). V usage is TRBV13 and J usage is TRBJ1-6; D is unclear. This TCR derives from a man aged 60 to 69 with small cell lung cancer. Sequencing input: distant non-tumor lung tissue. As DNA, the CDR3 is TGTGCCAGGAGCCAAGACGACGGAAGCTCCTATAATTCAACCCTCCACTTT. Protein sequence: CARSQDDGSSYNSTLHF.